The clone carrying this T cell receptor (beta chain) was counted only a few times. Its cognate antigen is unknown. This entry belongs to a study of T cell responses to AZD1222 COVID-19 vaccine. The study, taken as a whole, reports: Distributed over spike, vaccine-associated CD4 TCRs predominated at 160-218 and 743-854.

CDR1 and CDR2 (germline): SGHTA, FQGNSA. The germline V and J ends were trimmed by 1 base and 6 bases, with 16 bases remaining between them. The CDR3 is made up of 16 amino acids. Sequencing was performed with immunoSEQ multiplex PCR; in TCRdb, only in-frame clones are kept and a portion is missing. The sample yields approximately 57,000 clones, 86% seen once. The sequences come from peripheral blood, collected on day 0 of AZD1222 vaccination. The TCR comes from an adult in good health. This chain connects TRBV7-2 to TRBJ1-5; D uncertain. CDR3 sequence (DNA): TGTGCCAGCAGCTTAGGGGATTTCTGGGCTGGTCAGCCCCAGCATTTT. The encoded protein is CASSLGDFWAGQPQHF.